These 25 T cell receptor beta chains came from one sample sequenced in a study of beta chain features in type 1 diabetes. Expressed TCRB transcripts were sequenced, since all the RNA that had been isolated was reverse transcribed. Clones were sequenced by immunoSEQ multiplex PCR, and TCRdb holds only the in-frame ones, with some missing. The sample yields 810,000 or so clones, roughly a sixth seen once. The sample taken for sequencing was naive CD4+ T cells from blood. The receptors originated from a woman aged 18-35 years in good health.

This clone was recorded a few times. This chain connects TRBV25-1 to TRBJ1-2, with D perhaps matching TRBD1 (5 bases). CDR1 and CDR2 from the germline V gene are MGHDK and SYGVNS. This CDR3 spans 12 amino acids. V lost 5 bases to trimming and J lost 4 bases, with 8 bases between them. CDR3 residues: CASSPGTYGYTF. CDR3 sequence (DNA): TGTGCCAGCAGTCCCGGGACCTATGGCTACACCTTC.

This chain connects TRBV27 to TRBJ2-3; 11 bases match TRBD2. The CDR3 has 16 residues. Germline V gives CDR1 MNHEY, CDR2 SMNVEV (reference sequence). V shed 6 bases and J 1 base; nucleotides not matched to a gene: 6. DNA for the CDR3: TGTGCCAGCAGGCCCCAACTAGCGGGAGGCACAGATACGCAGTATTTT. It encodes CASRPQLAGGTDTQYF.

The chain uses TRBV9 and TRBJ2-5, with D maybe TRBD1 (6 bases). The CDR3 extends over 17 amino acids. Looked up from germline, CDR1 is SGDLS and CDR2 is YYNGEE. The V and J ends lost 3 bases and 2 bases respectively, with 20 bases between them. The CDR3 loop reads CASSGSTGRRGQETQYF. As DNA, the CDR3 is TGTGCCAGCAGCGGATCCACAGGGAGAAGGGGGCAAGAGACCCAGTACTTC.

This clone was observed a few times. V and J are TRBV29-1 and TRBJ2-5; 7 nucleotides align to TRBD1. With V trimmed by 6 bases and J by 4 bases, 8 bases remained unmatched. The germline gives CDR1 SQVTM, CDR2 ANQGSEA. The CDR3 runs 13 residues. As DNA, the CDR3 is TGCAGCGTCGACAGGGAGCCGGGAGAGACCCAGTACTTC. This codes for CSVDREPGETQYF.

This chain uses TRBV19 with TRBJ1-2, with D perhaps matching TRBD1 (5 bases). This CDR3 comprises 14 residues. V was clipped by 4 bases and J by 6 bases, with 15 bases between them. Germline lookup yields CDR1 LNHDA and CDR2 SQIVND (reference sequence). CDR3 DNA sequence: TGTGCCAGTAGTAACGGGGGAATAAAGGATGGCTACACCTTC. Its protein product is CASSNGGIKDGYTF. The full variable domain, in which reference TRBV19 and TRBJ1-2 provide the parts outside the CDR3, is DGGITQSPKYLFRKEGQNVTLSCEQNLNHDAMYWYRQDPGQGLRLIYYSQIVNDFQKGDIAEGYSVSREKKESFPLTVTSAQKNPTAFYLCASSNGGIKDGYTFGSGTRLTVV.

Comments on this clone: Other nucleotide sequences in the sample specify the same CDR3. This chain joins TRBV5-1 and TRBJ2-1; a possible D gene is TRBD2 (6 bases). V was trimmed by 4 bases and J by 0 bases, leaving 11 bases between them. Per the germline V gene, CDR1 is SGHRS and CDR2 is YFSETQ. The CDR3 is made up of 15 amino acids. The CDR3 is CASSPDGSSYNEQFF. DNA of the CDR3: TGCGCCAGCAGCCCTGACGGGAGCTCCTACAATGAGCAGTTCTTC.

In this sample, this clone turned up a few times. CDR3: CAISESASSYNEQFF. CDR3 DNA: TGTGCCATCAGTGAGTCTGCTAGCTCCTACAATGAGCAGTTCTTC. The genes are TRBV10-3 and TRBJ2-1, with D unresolved. In germline, CDR1 is ENHRY, CDR2 SYGVKD. The V end lost 0 bases, the J end lost 0 bases, and 6 bases lay between the germline ends. The CDR3 has 15 amino acids.

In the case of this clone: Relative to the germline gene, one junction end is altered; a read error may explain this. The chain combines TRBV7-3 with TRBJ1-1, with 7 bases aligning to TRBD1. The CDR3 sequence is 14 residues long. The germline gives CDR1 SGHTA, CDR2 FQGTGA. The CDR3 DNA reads TGTGCCAGCAGCCCCGGCAGGGGGAACCCTGAAGCTTTCTTT. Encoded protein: CASSPGRGNPEAFF.

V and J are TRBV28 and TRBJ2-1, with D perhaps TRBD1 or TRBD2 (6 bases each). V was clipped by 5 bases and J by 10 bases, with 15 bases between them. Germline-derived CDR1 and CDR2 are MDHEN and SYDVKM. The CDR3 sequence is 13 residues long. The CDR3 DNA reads TGTGCCAGCAGTCCCTTTAGGGGGGAGGAGCAGTTCTTC. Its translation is CASSPFRGEEQFF.

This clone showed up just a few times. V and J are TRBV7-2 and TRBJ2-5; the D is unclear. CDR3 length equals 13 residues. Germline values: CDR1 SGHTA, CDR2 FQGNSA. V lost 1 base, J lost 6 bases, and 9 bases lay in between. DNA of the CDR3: TGTGCCAGCAGCTTAGGTATCCTTAAGACCCAGTACTTC. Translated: CASSLGILKTQYF.

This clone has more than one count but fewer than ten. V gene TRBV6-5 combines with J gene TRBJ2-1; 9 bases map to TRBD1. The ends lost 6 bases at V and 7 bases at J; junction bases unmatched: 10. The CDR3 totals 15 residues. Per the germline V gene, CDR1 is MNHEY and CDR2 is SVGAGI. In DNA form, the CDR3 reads TGTGCCAGCAGGAATTCCCCGGGACAGGGTAATGAGCAGTTCTTC. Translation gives CASRNSPGQGNEQFF.

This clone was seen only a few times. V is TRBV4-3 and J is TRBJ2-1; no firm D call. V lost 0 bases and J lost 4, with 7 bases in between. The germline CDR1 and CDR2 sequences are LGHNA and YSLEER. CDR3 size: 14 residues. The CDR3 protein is CASSQEPGYNEQFF. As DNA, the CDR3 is TGCGCCAGCAGCCAAGAGCCCGGTTACAATGAGCAGTTCTTC.

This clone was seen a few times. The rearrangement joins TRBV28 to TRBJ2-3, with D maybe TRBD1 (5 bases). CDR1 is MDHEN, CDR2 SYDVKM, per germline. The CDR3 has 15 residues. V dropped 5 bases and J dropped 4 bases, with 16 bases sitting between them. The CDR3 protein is CASSLLQGGADTQYF. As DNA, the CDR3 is TGTGCCAGCAGTCTCCTCCAGGGTGGGGCAGATACGCAGTATTTT.

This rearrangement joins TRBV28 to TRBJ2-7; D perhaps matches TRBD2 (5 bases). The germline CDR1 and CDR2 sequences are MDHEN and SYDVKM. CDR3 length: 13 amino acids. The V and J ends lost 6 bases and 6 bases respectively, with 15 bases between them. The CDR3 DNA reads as TGTGCCAGCAGGCTCCGGGAATCCGGCGAGCAGTACTTC. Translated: CASRLRESGEQYF.

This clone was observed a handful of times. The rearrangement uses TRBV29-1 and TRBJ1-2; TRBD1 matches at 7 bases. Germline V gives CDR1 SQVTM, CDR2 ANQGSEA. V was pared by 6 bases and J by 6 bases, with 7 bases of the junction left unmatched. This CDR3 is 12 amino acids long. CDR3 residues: CSVDAGTDGYTF. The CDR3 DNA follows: TGCAGCGTCGACGCCGGGACAGATGGCTACACCTTC.

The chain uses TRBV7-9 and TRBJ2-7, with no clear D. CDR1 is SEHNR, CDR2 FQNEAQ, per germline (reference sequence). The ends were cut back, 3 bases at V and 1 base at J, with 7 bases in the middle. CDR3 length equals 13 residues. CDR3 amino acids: CASSLELSYEQYF. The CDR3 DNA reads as TGTGCCAGCAGCTTGGAACTGTCCTACGAGCAGTACTTC.

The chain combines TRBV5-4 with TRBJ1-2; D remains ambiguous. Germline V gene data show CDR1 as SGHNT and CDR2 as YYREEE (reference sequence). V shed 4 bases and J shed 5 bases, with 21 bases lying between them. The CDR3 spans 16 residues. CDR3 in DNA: TGTGCCAGCAGCGATGCCGGATCCGCCCTGGGGTATGGCTACACCTTC. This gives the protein CASSDAGSALGYGYTF.

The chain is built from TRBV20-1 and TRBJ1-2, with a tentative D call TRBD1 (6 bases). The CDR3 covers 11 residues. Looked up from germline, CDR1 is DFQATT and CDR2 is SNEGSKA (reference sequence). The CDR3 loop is CVKQQGYGYTF. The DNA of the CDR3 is TGCGTAAAACAACAGGGCTATGGCTACACCTTC.

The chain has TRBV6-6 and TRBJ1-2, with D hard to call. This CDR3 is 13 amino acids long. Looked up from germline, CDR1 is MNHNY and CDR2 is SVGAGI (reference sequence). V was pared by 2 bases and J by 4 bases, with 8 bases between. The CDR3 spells CASSYDGFYGYTF. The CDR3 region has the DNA TGTGCCAGCAGTTACGACGGATTCTATGGCTACACCTTC.

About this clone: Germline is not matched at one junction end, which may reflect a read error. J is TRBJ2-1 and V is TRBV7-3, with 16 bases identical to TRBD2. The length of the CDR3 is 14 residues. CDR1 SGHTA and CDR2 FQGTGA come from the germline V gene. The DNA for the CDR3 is TGTGCCAGCAGCCTAACCGGGACTAGCGGGAGGGAGTTCTTC. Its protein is CASSLTGTSGREFF.

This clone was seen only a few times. Here the CDR3 reads CASSSNHGLAGGYNEQFF. The CDR3 DNA sequence: TGTGCCAGCAGCTCAAACCACGGACTAGCGGGAGGGTACAATGAGCAGTTCTTC. The chain couples TRBV5-6 to TRBJ2-1, with 15 bases matching TRBD2. Germline CDR1 and CDR2: SGHDT and YYEEEE. The CDR3 loop spans 18 amino acids. V was clipped by 3 bases and J by 4 bases; unmatched bases: 8. The full variable domain, rest sourced from reference TRBV5-6 and TRBJ2-1, is DAGVTQSPTHLIKTRGQQVTLRCSPKSGHDTVSWYQQALGQGPQFIFQYYEEEERQRGNFPDRFSGHQFPNYSSELNVNALLLGDSALYLCASSSNHGLAGGYNEQFFGPGTRLTVL.

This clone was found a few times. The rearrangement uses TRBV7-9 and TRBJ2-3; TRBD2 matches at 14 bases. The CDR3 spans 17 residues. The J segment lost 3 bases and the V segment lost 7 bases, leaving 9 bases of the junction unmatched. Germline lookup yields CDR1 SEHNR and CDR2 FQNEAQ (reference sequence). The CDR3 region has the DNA TGTGCCAGCACTCCCAGGACTAGCGGGAGGAGTACAGATACGCAGTATTTT. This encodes CASTPRTSGRSTDTQYF.

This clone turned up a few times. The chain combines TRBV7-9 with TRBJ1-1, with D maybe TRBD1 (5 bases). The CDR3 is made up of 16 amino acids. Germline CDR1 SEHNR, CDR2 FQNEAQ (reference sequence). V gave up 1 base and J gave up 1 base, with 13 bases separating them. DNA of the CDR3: TGTGCCAGCAGCTTAGGTCTTGGGAGGGGGAACACTGAAGCTTTCTTT. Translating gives CASSLGLGRGNTEAFF.

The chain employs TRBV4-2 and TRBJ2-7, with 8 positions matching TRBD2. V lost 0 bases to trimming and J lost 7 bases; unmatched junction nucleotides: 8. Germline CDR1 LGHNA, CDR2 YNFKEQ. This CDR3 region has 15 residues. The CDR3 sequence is CASSQEAGAVWEQYF. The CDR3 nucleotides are TGTGCCAGCAGCCAAGAAGCGGGGGCGGTATGGGAGCAGTACTTC.

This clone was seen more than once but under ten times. The CDR3 sequence: CASSQGQVALDEQYF. In DNA, the CDR3 is TGCGCCAGCAGCCAAGGTCAGGTGGCCCTCGACGAGCAGTACTTC. V usage is TRBV4-3 and J usage is TRBJ2-7; D is undetermined. The CDR3 has 15 residues. Germline assignment: CDR1 LGHNA and CDR2 YSLEER. Trimming took 1 base from V and 5 from J, leaving 15 bases between them.